The 6 T cell receptor beta chains in this list originate from one sample, sequenced in a study of OX40 agonist ivuxolimab in advanced cancers. Receptor libraries were prepared by the immunoSEQ multiplex PCR assay. The clones in this table, taken by TCRdb from immuneACCESS, are in-frame only. Not every clone is retained; where verified, under half of the shortfall comes from an unresolved V gene, and the cause of the rest is unknown. The sample includes around 65,000 clones, with roughly 92% observed a single time. The ten largest account for about 17% of the sample. Sequencing was performed on CD4+ or CD8+ T cells sorted from blood, taken in a trial of the OX40 agonist ivuxolimab. Receptors were obtained from an adult with an advanced solid tumor such as melanoma, head and neck, liver or kidney cancer.

This sequence joins TRBV4-1 and TRBJ1-2, with D possibly matching TRBD1 (6 bases). Trimming left V 0 bases short and J 4 bases short, with 12 bases between. The CDR3 is 15 residues long. Per the germline V gene, CDR1 is MGHRA and CDR2 is YSYEKL. The CDR3 reads CASSQDPQGTYGYTF. The CDR3 coding sequence is TGCGCCAGCAGCCAAGACCCACAGGGTACCTATGGCTACACCTTC.

The rearrangement links TRBV19 to TRBJ1-1; no clear D gene. The CDR3 is 12 residues long. With 11 bases removed from V and 1 base from J, the gap between germline ends came to 11 bases. CDR1 and CDR2 (germline): LNHDA, SQIVND (reference sequence). CDR3 in amino acids: CAGSDGNTEAFF. The CDR3 DNA reads TGTGCCGGATCGGACGGGAACACTGAAGCTTTCTTT.

The rearrangement joins TRBV6-1 to TRBJ2-7; D is undetermined. The CDR3 totals 13 residues. Per the germline V gene, CDR1 is MNHNS and CDR2 is SASEGT. Trimming shortened V by 1 base and J by 2 bases, and 6 bases separated the two germline ends. CDR3 bases: TGTGCCAGCAGTGAAGGGCAAGCCTACGAGCAGTACTTC. It yields the protein CASSEGQAYEQYF.

The count of this clone is one. The chain uses TRBV5-6 and TRBJ2-3, with D possibly being TRBD1 or TRBD2 (5 bases each). CDR1 and CDR2 from the germline V gene are SGHDT and YYEEEE. The V gene lost 2 bases and the J gene lost 0 bases, with 10 bases spanning the gap. The CDR3 is made up of 15 amino acids. The CDR3 here is CASSLEGSSTDTQYF. The CDR3 DNA reads TGTGCCAGCAGCTTAGAGGGGTCTAGCACAGATACGCAGTATTTT.

The chain recombines TRBV2 with TRBJ1-2; D is undetermined. In germline, CDR1 is SNHLY, CDR2 FYNNEI. Between the trimmed V and J ends, which lost 5 bases and 4 bases, there was a span of 8 bases. This CDR3 is built from 12 residues. This CDR3 is CASSTVSYGYTF. The CDR3 DNA is TGTGCCAGCAGTACGGTCTCCTATGGCTACACCTTC.

This rearrangement joins TRBV18 to TRBJ2-5; no clear D gene. The CDR3 has 14 amino acids. V was clipped by 6 bases and J by 3 bases, with 14 bases between them. The germline V gene has CDR1 KGHSH and CDR2 LQKENI. The DNA of the CDR3 is TGTGCCAGCTCTACGGTACTATTAGAAGAGACCCAGTACTTC. Residues: CASSTVLLEETQYF.